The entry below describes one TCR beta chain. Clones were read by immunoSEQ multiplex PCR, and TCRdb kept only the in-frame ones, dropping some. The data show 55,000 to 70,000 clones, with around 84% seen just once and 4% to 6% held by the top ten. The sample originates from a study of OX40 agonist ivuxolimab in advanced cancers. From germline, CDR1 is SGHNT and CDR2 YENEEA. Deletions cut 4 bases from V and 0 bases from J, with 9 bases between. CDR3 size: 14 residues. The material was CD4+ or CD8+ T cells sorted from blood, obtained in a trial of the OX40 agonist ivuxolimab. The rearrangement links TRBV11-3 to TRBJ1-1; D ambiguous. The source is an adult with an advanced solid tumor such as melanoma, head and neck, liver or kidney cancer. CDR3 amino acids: CASSSFTVNTEAFF. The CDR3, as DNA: TGTGCCAGCAGCTCCTTCACGGTGAACACTGAAGCTTTCTTT.